A single sample is the source of the 26 T cell receptor beta chains below, sequenced in a study of blood T cell repertoires in COVID-19. The method was immunoSEQ multiplex PCR; TCRdb's version includes in-frame clones alone and lacks a portion of them. This sample has 380,000 or so clones; approximately 80% occur once, and the top ten carry around 1%. The specimen was peripheral blood. The source of these receptors is a human donor with acute or convalescent COVID-19. The donor label of this sample is uncertain.

With regard to this clone: This CDR3 is also generated by other DNA sequences in the sample. V is TRBV11-2 and J is TRBJ1-5, with D perhaps TRBD1 (6 bases). The CDR3 totals 13 residues. Between the trimmed V and J ends, which lost 1 base and 6 bases, there was a span of 7 bases. Germline assignment: CDR1 SGHAT and CDR2 FQNNGV. The CDR3 protein is CASSLGRGQPQHF. As DNA, the CDR3 is TGTGCCAGCAGCTTAGGCAGGGGTCAGCCCCAGCATTTT. Looking up the rest from reference TRBV11-2 and TRBJ1-5 gives the full variable domain: EAGVAQSPRYKIIEKRQSVAFWCNPISGHATLYWYQQILGQGPKLLIQFQNNGVVDDSQLPKDRFSAERLKGVDSTLKIQPAKLEDSAVYLCASSLGRGQPQHFGDGTRLSIL.

The rearrangement links TRBV7-9 to TRBJ1-1, with 7 bases lining up with TRBD1. There are 14 residues in the CDR3. CDR1 and CDR2 (germline): SEHNR, FQNEAQ (reference sequence). The trim removed 5 bases at V and 10 bases at J, leaving 13 bases unmatched. The CDR3 here is CASSRIGQAIGAFF. CDR3 coding DNA: TGTGCCAGCAGCCGTATCGGACAGGCCATTGGAGCTTTCTTT.

The V and J genes are TRBV28 and TRBJ1-6; D gene unclear. V lost 7 bases and J 10 bases, leaving 17 bases between the germline ends. CDR1 and CDR2 (germline): MDHEN, SYDVKM. The CDR3 runs to 14 residues. CDR3 in amino acids: CASTSGIGWSPLHF. CDR3 sequence (DNA): TGTGCCAGCACATCGGGGATTGGGTGGTCACCCCTCCACTTT.

This clone was observed once. The V call is TRBV2, the J call TRBJ2-1; 8 nucleotides agree with TRBD2. CDR3 length: 13 residues. The trim removed 8 bases at V and 7 bases at J, leaving 7 bases unmatched. Germline V gene data show CDR1 as SNHLY and CDR2 as FYNNEI. As DNA, the CDR3 is TGTGCCAGCGGGGGACTAGGATGGAATGAGCAGTTCTTC. Translation gives CASGGLGWNEQFF.

The rearrangement uses TRBV7-2 and TRBJ2-7, with 8 nucleotides matching TRBD2. The trim removed 0 bases at V and 3 bases at J, leaving 1 base unmatched. The germline V gene has CDR1 SGHTA and CDR2 FQGNSA. This CDR3 contains 14 residues. CDR3 region: CASSLASGIYEQYF. CDR3 nucleotides: TGTGCCAGCAGCTTAGCTAGCGGGATCTACGAGCAGTACTTC.

The chain joins TRBV6-5 to TRBJ1-2, with D possibly TRBD1 on 6 matching bases. Germline CDR1 is MNHEY and CDR2 is SVGAGI. Trimming left V 4 bases short and J 7 bases short, with 13 bases between. CDR3 length: 13 residues. The CDR3: CASSSGQSTGYTF. CDR3 coding DNA: TGTGCCAGCAGTTCCGGACAGTCTACTGGCTACACCTTC.

The chain employs TRBV15 and TRBJ2-7; the match to TRBD1 covers 7 bases. After removal of 2 bases from V and 4 bases from J, the junction contained 5 bases not matched to a gene. The CDR3 spans 14 residues. Germline V gives CDR1 LNHNV, CDR2 YYDKDF (reference sequence). CDR3 loop: CATSRRQGGYEQYF. The DNA for the CDR3 is TGTGCCACCAGCAGAAGACAGGGTGGGTACGAGCAGTACTTC.

V usage is TRBV6-1 and J usage is TRBJ2-3; 10 bases fit TRBD2. CDR1 and CDR2 from the germline V gene are MNHNS and SASEGT. The CDR3 sequence is 16 residues long. Trimming at V came to 4 bases and at J to 3 bases, leaving 7 bases not matched to a gene. CDR3 sequence: CASSAHPSGSTDTQYF. CDR3 DNA: TGTGCCAGCAGTGCCCATCCTAGCGGGAGTACAGATACGCAGTATTTT.

The chain links TRBV5-1 to TRBJ2-1; 8 positions agree with TRBD1. The CDR3 has 14 residues. CDR1 is SGHRS, CDR2 YFSETQ, per germline. J gave up 9 bases and V 4 bases, and 9 bases lay outside the gene matches. CDR3 in amino acids: CASSTGSQGVEQFF. In DNA form, the CDR3 reads TGCGCCAGCAGCACAGGATCACAGGGGGTTGAGCAGTTCTTC. Full variable domain (missing parts from reference TRBV5-1 and TRBJ2-1): KAGVTQTPRYLIKTRGQQVTLSCSPISGHRSVSWYQQTPGQGLQFLFEYFSETQRNKGNFPGRFSGRQFSNSRSEMNVSTLELGDSALYLCASSTGSQGVEQFFGPGTRLTVL.

V and J are TRBV10-3 and TRBJ1-4; D call uncertain. This CDR3 comprises 11 residues. Germline CDR1 ENHRY, CDR2 SYGVKD. Trimming removed 6 bases at V and 6 bases at J, with 5 bases between. The CDR3 spells CAIRADEKLFF. CDR3 DNA: TGTGCCATCAGGGCGGATGAAAAACTGTTTTTT.

CDR3 nucleotide sequence: TGTGCCAGTAGACGACAGGGGGACTATAGCAATCAGCCCCAGCATTTT. Its protein is CASRRQGDYSNQPQHF. The V call is TRBV19, the J call TRBJ1-5; 9 nucleotides line up with TRBD1. Trimming took 6 bases from V and 0 from J; bases not matched to a gene: 6. This CDR3 contains 16 residues. CDR1 is LNHDA, CDR2 SQIVND, per germline (reference sequence). Full variable domain (missing parts from reference TRBV19 and TRBJ1-5): DGGITQSPKYLFRKEGQNVTLSCEQNLNHDAMYWYRQDPGQGLRLIYYSQIVNDFQKGDIAEGYSVSREKKESFPLTVTSAQKNPTAFYLCASRRQGDYSNQPQHFGDGTRLSIL.

The chain couples TRBV3-1 (or the pseudogene TRBV3-2) to TRBJ2-5; D ambiguous. Germline loops: CDR1 LGHDT, CDR2 YNNKEL (reference sequence). The CDR3 is made up of 16 amino acids. Trimming removed 0 bases from V and 5 bases from J, with 16 bases in between. The CDR3 sequence: CASSQESLVQAETQYF. In nucleotides, the CDR3 is TGTGCCAGCAGCCAAGAGAGCCTAGTGCAAGCTGAGACCCAGTACTTC.

The gene calls are TRBV15 and TRBJ1-2; D is undetermined. V was clipped by 2 bases and J by 8 bases, with 21 bases between them. Germline V gives CDR1 LNHNV, CDR2 YYDKDF (reference sequence). This CDR3 contains 16 residues. CDR3 DNA sequence: TGTGCCACCAGCAGACTCGGGGTTTCCGGGGTAGGAGGCTACACCTTC. Translated, it gives CATSRLGVSGVGGYTF.

V and J are TRBV19 and TRBJ1-5, with D unresolved. Trimming took 4 bases from V and 3 from J, leaving 13 bases between them. Per the germline V gene, CDR1 is LNHDA and CDR2 is SQIVND (reference sequence). CDR3 size: 15 residues. The chain's CDR3 is CASSTLYSLNQPQHF. CDR3 bases: TGTGCCAGTAGTACCCTATACAGCCTCAATCAGCCCCAGCATTTT.

The chain carries TRBV19 and TRBJ1-4; 8 nucleotides align to TRBD1. V trimming: 7 bases; J trimming: 7 bases; junction bases outside the gene matches: 11. Germline V gene data show CDR1 as LNHDA and CDR2 as SQIVND (reference sequence). The CDR3 totals 15 residues. The CDR3 here is CASTRTRQGAEKLFF. CDR3 nucleotide sequence: TGTGCCAGTACCAGAACCAGGCAGGGGGCTGAAAAACTGTTTTTT.

The chain is built from TRBV14 and TRBJ1-1, with a possible D match to TRBD1 (5 bases). Germline V gene lookup returns CDR1 SGHDN and CDR2 FVKESK. V lost 0 bases and J lost 2, with 7 bases in between. The length of the CDR3 is 14 residues. The CDR3, as DNA: TGTGCCAGCAGCCAAGACAGGGCCAACACTGAAGCTTTCTTT. It yields the protein CASSQDRANTEAFF.

V gene TRBV5-4 combines with J gene TRBJ2-1; 12 bases agree with TRBD2. The CDR3 length is 19 residues. Germline V gene sequence: CDR1 SGHNT, CDR2 YYREEE (reference sequence). Trimming at V came to 4 bases and at J to 6 bases, leaving 17 bases not matched to a gene. CDR3 DNA: TGTGCCAGCAGCACCCCTAGGGGGACTAGCGGGTCCAAGGCCAATGAGCAGTTCTTC. It is translated as CASSTPRGTSGSKANEQFF.

The gene calls are TRBV5-4 and TRBJ1-1; 10 nucleotides match TRBD1. There are 16 residues in the CDR3. Trimming cost V 5 bases and J 2 bases; bases outside gene matches: 9. CDR1 is SGHNT, CDR2 YYREEE, per germline (reference sequence). This CDR3 is CASRKTGGASNTEAFF. CDR3 in DNA: TGTGCCAGCAGAAAGACAGGGGGCGCGAGTAACACTGAAGCTTTCTTT.

DNA of the CDR3: TGTGCCAGCGGATTCAGGGGCTTCAATCAGCCCCAGCATTTT. Encoded protein: CASGFRGFNQPQHF. The chain is built from TRBV19 and TRBJ1-5; D possibly corresponds to TRBD1 (6 bases). V was shortened by 9 bases and J by 3 bases, with 15 bases between the two germline ends. This CDR3 has 14 residues. The germline V gene has CDR1 LNHDA and CDR2 SQIVND (reference sequence). Full variable domain (rest looked up from reference TRBV19 and TRBJ1-5): DGGITQSPKYLFRKEGQNVTLSCEQNLNHDAMYWYRQDPGQGLRLIYYSQIVNDFQKGDIAEGYSVSREKKESFPLTVTSAQKNPTAFYLCASGFRGFNQPQHFGDGTRLSIL.

The chain links TRBV2 to TRBJ2-7, with 9 positions matching TRBD1. The CDR3 totals 13 residues. Germline V gives CDR1 SNHLY, CDR2 FYNNEI. Germline trimming cut 8 bases from V and 6 bases from J; bases unmatched to any gene: 8. CDR3 in amino acids: CASSSGTGPEQYF. The CDR3 DNA reads as TGTGCCAGCTCCTCCGGGACAGGGCCCGAGCAGTACTTC.

The CDR3 is CASSLFGQFNQPQHF. In DNA, the CDR3 is TGTGCCAGCAGCTTATTCGGACAGTTCAATCAGCCCCAGCATTTT. The genes are TRBV7-2 and TRBJ1-5, with D tentatively TRBD1 (6 bases). V shed 2 bases and J shed 3 bases, with 11 bases lying between them. The CDR3 is 15 amino acids. Germline loops: CDR1 SGHTA, CDR2 FQGNSA.

The J gene is TRBJ1-2, the V gene TRBV15, with D possibly TRBD1 on 6 matching bases. From germline, CDR1 is LNHNV and CDR2 YYDKDF (reference sequence). V lost 5 bases to trimming and J lost 0 bases, with 16 bases between them. This CDR3 region has 16 residues. The CDR3 DNA reads TGTGCCACCAGCCCCGATAGGGGACATACTAACTATGGCTACACCTTC. It yields the protein CATSPDRGHTNYGYTF.

This clone was counted once. The rearrangement links TRBV30 to TRBJ1-6, with no clear D. Trimming stripped 2 bases from V and 13 bases from J, with 12 bases between. Germline values: CDR1 GTSNPN, CDR2 SVGIG (reference sequence). The CDR3 is 12 residues long. Written as DNA, the CDR3 is TGTGCCTGGAGTTGGGAGGGTCCTCCCCTCCACTTT. It codes for CAWSWEGPPLHF. Full variable domain (rest looked up from reference TRBV30 and TRBJ1-6): SQTIHQWPATLVQPVGSPLSLECTVEGTSNPNLYWYRQAAGRGLQLLFYSVGIGQISSEVPQNLSASRPQDRQFILSSKKLLLSDSGFYLCAWSWEGPPLHFGNGTRLTVT.

The chain couples TRBV27 to TRBJ1-5; D is undetermined. V lost 8 bases to trimming and J lost 1 base, with 12 bases between them. In germline, CDR1 is MNHEY, CDR2 SMNVEV (reference sequence). The CDR3 length is 14 residues. Written as DNA, the CDR3 is TGTGCCAGCGCTCGGTCGGGGAGCAATCAGCCCCAGCATTTT. It codes for CASARSGSNQPQHF.

The CDR3 DNA sequence: TGCGCCAGCAGCCTGGGGGACAGAAGAATCACAGATACGCAGTATTTT. Amino acids: CASSLGDRRITDTQYF. V and J are TRBV5-1 and TRBJ2-3; 7 nucleotides agree with TRBD1. There are 16 residues in the CDR3. The V and J ends lost 4 bases and 2 bases, in that order; junction bases with no gene match: 10. The V gene's germline CDR1 is SGHRS and CDR2 YFSETQ.

This clone was recorded once. The chain has TRBV6-6 and TRBJ1-1; 7 bases map to TRBD1. The CDR3 has 15 amino acids. V dropped 0 bases and J dropped 1; count of bases not matched to a gene: 2. The germline CDR1 and CDR2 sequences are MNHNY and SVGAGI (reference sequence). The CDR3, as DNA: TGTGCCAGCAGTTACTCGGACAGGAGGAACACTGAAGCTTTCTTT. This codes for CASSYSDRRNTEAFF.